This T cell receptor beta chain appears in the sequencing data of a study of cytotoxic CD8 clonotypes in ibrutinib-treated CLL. In the study overall: For this cohort, patients were some eleven relapsed/refractory and some 15 treatment-naive, while some 17 were IGHV unmutated. Study-level findings and limits: Public clonotypes showed up rarely, and on treatment they shrank or held steady. Clonality grew at ibrutinib response; at progression, it decreased back toward baseline.

The sequencing depth, 1 in 200,000 to 1 in 1 million T cells, was the target. Only in-frame clones appear in the TCRdb table, and some are missing; sequencing was by immunoSEQ multiplex PCR. The data hold 100,000 or so clones, with 58% observed a single time. This clone was seen repeatedly, ten times or more. Its target is unknown. CDR1 and CDR2 from the germline V gene are SGHVS and FNYEAQ. The CDR3 is 16 residues long. V was trimmed by 5 bases and J by 0 bases, leaving 17 bases between them. Sequences were derived from PBMCs, sampled after 24 months of ibrutinib treatment. This TCR was recovered from a human donor with chronic lymphocytic leukemia. V and J are TRBV7-6 and TRBJ2-7; no clear D. The CDR3 DNA sequence: TGTGCCAGCAGCCAGCCTCAGGACGTCCTCTCCTACGAGCAGTACTTC. As protein: CASSQPQDVLSYEQYF.